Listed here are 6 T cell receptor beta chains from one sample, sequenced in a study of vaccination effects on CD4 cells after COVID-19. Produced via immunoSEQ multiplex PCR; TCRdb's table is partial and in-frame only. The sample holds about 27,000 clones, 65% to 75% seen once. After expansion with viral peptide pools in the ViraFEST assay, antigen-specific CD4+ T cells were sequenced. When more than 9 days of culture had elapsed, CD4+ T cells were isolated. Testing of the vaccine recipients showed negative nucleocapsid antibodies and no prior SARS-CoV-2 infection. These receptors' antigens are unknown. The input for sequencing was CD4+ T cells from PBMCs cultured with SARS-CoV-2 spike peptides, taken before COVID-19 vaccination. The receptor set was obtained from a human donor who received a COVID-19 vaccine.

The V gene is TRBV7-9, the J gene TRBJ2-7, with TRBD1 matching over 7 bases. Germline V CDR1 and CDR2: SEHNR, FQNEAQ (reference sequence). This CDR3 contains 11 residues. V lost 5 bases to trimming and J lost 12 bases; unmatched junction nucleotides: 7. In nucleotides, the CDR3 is TGTGCCAGCAGCGCACAGGGGAAGTCGTACTTC. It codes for CASSAQGKSYF.

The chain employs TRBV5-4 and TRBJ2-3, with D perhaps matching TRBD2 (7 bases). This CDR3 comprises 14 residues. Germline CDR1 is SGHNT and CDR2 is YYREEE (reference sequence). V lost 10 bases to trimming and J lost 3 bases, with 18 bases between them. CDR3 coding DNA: TGTGCCGGATTACAGGGAGGGAGAACAGATACGCAGTATTTT. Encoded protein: CAGLQGGRTDTQYF.

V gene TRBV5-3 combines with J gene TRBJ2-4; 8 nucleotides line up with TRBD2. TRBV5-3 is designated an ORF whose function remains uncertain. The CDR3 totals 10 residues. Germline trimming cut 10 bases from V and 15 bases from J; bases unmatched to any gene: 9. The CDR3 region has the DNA TGTGCCCGGGGGGGACTCGTTCGGTACTTC. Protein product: CARGGLVRYF.

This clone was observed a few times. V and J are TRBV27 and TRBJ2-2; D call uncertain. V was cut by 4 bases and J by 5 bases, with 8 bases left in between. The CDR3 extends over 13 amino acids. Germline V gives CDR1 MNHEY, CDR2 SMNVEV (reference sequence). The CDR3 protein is CASSSWGTGELFF. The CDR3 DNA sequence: TGTGCCAGCAGTTCGTGGGGTACCGGGGAGCTGTTTTTT.

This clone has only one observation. The CDR3 coding sequence is TGCGCCAGCAGCTTGGGGGGATACCAAGAGACCCAGTACTTC. Translating gives CASSLGGYQETQYF. This chain uses TRBV5-1 with TRBJ2-5; D gene uncertain. The CDR3 contains 14 residues. Trimming took off 0 bases at V and 0 bases at J, with 6 bases between the two ends. CDR1 is SGHRS and CDR2 is YFSETQ in the germline V gene.

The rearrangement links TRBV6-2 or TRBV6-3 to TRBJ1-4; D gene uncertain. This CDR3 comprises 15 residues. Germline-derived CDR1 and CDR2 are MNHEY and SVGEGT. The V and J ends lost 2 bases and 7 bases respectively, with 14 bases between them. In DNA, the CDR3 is TGTGCCAGCAGTTACACCGAGACCCGTGGTGAAAAACTGTTTTTT. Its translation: CASSYTETRGEKLFF.